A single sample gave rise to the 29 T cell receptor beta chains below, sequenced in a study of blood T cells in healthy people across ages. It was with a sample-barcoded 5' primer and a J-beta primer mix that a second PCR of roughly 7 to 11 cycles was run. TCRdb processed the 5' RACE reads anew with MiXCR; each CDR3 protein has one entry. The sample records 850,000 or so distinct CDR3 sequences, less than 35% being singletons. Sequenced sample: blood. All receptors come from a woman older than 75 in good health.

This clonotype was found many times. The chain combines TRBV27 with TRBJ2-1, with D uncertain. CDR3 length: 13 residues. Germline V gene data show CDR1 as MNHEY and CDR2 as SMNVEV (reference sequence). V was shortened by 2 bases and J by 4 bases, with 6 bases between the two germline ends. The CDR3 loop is CASSLDWYNEQFF. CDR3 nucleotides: TGTGCCAGCAGTTTAGACTGGTACAATGAGCAGTTCTTC.

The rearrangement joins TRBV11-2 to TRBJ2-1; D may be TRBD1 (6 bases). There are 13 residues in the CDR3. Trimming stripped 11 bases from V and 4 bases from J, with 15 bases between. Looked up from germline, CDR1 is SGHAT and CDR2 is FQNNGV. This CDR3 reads CARYRTVYNEQFF. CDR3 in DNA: TGTGCCCGCTACAGGACAGTATACAATGAGCAGTTCTTC.

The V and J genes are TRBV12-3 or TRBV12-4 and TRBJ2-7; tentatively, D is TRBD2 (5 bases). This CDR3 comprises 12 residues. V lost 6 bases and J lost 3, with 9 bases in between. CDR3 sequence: CASSGVFYEQYF. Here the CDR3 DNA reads TGTGCCAGCAGCGGGGTTTTCTACGAGCAGTACTTC.

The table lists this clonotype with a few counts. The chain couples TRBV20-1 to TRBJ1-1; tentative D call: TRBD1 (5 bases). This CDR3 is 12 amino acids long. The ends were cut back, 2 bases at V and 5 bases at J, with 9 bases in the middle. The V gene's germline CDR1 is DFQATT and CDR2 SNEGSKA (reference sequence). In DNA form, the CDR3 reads TGCAGTGCTAGACAGGGTATAACTGAAGCTTTCTTT. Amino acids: CSARQGITEAFF.

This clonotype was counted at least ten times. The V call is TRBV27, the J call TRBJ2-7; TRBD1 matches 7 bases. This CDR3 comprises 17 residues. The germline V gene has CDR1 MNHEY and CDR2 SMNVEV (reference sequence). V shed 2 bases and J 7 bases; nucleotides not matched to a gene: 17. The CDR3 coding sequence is TGTGCCAGCAGTTTAGAGTCGCCGGGACAGATCTCTGGGGAGCAGTACTTC. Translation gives CASSLESPGQISGEQYF.

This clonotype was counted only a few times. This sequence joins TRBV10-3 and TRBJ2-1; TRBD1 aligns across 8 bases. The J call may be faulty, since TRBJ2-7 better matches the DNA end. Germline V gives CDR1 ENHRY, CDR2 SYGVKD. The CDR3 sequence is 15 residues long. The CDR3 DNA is TGTGCCACCGACAGGGGCGCAGGCTCCTACAATGAGCAGTACTTC. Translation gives CATDRGAGSYNEQYF.

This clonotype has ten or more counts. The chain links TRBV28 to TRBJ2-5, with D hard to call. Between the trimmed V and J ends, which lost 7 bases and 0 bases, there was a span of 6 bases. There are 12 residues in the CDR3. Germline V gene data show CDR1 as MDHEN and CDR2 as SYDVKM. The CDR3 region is CASNGYQETQYF. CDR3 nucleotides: TGTGCCAGCAACGGATACCAAGAGACCCAGTACTTC.

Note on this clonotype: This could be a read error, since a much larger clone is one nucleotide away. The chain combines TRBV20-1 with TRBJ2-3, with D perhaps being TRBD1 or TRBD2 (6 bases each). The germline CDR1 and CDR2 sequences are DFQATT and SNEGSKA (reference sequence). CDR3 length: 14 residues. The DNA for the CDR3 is TGCAGTGCTATGGGGGGCCGAAGCACAGGTACGCAGTATTTT. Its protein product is CSAMGGRSTGTQYF.

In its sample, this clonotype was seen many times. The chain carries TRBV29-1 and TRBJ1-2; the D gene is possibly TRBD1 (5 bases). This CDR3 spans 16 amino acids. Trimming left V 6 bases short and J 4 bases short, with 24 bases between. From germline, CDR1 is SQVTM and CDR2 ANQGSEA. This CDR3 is CSVAVGRAEKIYGYTF. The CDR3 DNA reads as TGCAGCGTAGCAGTTGGCAGGGCCGAAAAAATCTATGGCTACACCTTC.

CDR3 amino acids: CASSSGTGTYGELFF. The CDR3 coding sequence is TGTGCCAGCAGCTCCGGGACAGGGACGTACGGGGAGCTGTTTTTT. The chain has TRBV3-1 and TRBJ2-2; the match to TRBD1 covers 9 bases. Germline CDR1 LGHDT, CDR2 YNNKEL (reference sequence). This CDR3 is 15 amino acids long. Losses at the gene ends were 5 bases for V and 7 bases for J; bases not matched to a gene: 8.

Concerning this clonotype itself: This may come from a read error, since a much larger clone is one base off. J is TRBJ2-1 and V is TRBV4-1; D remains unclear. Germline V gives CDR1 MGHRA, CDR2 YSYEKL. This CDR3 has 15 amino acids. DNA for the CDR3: TGCGCCAGCAGCCAAGATAATAGACCTCTCAATGAGCGGTTCTTC. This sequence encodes CASSQDNRPLNERFF.

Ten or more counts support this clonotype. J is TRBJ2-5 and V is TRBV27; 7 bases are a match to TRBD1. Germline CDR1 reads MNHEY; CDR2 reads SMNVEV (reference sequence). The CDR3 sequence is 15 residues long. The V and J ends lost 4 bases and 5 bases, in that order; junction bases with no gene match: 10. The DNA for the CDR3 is TGTGCCAGCAGTTCCAGGACAGGCTTTTTGGAGACCCAGTACTTC. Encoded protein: CASSSRTGFLETQYF.

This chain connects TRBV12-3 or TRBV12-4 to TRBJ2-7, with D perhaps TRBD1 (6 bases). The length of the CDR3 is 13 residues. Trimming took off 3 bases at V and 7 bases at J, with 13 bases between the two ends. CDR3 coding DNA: TGTGCCAGCAGTTTGGGGGCCCATGGAGAGCAGTACTTC. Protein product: CASSLGAHGEQYF.

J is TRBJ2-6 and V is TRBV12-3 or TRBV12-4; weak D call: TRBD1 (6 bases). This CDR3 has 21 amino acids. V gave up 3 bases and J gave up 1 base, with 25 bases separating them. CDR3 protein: CASSFGPGHVPKGSGANVLTF. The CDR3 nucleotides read TGTGCCAGCAGTTTCGGTCCGGGACACGTCCCTAAGGGATCTGGGGCCAACGTCCTGACTTTC.

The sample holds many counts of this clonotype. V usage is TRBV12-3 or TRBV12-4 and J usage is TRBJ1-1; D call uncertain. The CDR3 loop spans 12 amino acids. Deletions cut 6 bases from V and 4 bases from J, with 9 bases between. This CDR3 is CASSTQITEAFF. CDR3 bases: TGTGCCAGCAGCACTCAAATCACTGAAGCTTTCTTT.

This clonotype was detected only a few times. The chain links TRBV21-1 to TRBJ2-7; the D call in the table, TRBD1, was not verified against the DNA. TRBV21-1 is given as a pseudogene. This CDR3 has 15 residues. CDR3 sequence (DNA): TGTGCCAGCAGCGCGGGGGTTAGTGGGGCGGGGGAGCAGTACTTC. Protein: CASSAGVSGAGEQYF.

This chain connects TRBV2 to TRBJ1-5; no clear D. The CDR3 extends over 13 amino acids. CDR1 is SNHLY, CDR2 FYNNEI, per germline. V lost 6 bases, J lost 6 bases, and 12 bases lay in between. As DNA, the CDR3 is TGTGCCAGCAGCGTCATCACTTTTCAGCCCCAGCATTTT. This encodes CASSVITFQPQHF.

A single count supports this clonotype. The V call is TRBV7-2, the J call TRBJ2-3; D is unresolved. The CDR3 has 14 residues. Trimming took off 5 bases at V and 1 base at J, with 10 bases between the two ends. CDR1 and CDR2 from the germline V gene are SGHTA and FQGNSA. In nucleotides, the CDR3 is TGTGCCAGCAGCCTCCAGATAGGCACAGATACGCAGTATTTT. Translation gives CASSLQIGTDTQYF.

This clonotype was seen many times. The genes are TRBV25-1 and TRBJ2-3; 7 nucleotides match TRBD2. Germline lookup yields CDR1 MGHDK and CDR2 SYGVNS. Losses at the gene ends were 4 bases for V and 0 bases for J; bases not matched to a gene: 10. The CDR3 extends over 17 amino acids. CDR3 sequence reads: CASSVPGTTTSTDTQYF. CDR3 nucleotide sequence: TGTGCCAGCAGTGTCCCCGGGACTACAACTAGCACAGATACGCAGTATTTT.

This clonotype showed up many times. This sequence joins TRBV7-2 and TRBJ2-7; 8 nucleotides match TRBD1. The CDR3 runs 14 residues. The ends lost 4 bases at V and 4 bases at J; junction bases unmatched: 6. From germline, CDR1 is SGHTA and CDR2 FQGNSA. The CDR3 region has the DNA TGTGCCAGCAGCTGGTCAGGGGGCCCATACGAGCAGTACTTC. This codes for CASSWSGGPYEQYF.

The CDR3 DNA sequence: TGTGCCAGCAGTTACCCGGGAGGGGCCACTAATGAAAAACTGTTTTTT. Amino acid sequence: CASSYPGGATNEKLFF. The chain uses TRBV6-6 and TRBJ1-4, with a possible D match to TRBD1 (5 bases). V was trimmed by 2 bases and J by 2 bases, leaving 12 bases between them. The CDR3 sequence is 16 residues long. Germline lookup yields CDR1 MNHNY and CDR2 SVGAGI (reference sequence).

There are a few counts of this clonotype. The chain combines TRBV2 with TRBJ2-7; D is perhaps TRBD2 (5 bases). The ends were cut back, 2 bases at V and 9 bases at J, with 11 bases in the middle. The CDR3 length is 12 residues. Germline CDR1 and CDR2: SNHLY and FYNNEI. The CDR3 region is CASSETAGPQYF. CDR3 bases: TGTGCCAGCAGTGAAACTGCGGGCCCGCAGTACTTC.

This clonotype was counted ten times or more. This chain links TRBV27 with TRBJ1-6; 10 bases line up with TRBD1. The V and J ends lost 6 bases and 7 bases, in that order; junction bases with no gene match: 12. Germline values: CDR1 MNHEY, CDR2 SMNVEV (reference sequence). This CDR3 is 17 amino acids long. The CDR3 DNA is TGTGCCAGCAGCAGAACGGGACAGGGGTGGTGGAATTCACCCCTCCACTTT. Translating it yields CASSRTGQGWWNSPLHF.

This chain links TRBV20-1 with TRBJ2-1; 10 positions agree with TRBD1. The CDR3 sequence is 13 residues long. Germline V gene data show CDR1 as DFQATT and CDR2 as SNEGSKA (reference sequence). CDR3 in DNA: TGCAGGGCGGGACAGGGGTTAGGTAATGAGCAGTTCTTC. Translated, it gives CRAGQGLGNEQFF.

The CDR3 DNA sequence: TGCAGCGTTGTGACTAGCGGGAGAGTGGGTGAGCAGTTCTTC. Protein product: CSVVTSGRVGEQFF. The chain links TRBV29-1 to TRBJ2-1, with 12 bases matching TRBD2. The ends lost 4 bases at V and 9 bases at J; junction bases unmatched: 7. Germline loops: CDR1 SQVTM, CDR2 ANQGSEA. The CDR3 runs to 14 residues.

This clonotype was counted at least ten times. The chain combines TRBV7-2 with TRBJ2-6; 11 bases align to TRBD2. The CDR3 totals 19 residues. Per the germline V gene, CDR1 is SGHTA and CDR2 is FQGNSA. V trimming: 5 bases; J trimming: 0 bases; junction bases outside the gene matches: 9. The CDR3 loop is CASSPKTSGGSSGANVLTF. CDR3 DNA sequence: TGTGCCAGCAGCCCAAAAACTAGCGGGGGCAGCTCTGGGGCCAACGTCCTGACTTTC. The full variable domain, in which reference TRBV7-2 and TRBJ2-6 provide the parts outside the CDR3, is GAGVSQSPSNKVTEKGKDVELRCDPISGHTALYWYRQSLGQGLEFLIYFQGNSAPDKSGLPSDRFSAERTGGSVSTLTIQRTQQEDSAVYLCASSPKTSGGSSGANVLTFGAGSRLTVL.

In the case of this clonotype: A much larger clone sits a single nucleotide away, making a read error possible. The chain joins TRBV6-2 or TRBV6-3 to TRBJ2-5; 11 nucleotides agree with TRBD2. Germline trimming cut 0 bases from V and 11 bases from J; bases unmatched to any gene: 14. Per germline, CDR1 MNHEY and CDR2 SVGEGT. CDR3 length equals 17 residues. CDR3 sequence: CASSYSGSGGVYNEQYF. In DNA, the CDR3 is TGTGCCAGCAGTTACTCGGGTAGCGGGGGGGTTTACAATGAGCAGTACTTC.

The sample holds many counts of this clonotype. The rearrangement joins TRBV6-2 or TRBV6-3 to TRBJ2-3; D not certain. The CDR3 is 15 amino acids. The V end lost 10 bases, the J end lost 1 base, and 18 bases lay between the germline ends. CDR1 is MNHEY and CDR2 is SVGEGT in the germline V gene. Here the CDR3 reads CATNGPTSGTDTQYF. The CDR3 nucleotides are TGTGCCACCAACGGACCAACCAGTGGCACAGATACGCAGTATTTT.

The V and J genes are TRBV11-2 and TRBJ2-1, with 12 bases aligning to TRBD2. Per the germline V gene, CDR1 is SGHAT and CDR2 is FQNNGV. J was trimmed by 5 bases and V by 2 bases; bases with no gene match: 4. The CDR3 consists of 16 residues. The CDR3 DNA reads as TGTGCCAGCAGCTTATGGACTAGCGGGGTCGACAATGAGCAGTTCTTC. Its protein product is CASSLWTSGVDNEQFF.